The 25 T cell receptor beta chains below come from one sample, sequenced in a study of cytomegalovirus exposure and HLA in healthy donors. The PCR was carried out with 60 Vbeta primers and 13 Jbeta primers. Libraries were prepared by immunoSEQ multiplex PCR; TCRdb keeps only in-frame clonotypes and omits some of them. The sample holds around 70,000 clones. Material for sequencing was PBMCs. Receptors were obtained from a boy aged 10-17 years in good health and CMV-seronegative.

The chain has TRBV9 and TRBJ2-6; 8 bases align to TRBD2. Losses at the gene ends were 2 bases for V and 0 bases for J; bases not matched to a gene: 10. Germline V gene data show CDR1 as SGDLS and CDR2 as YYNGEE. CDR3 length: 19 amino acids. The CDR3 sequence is CASSVRGGRGGSGANVLTF. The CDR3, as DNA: TGTGCCAGCAGCGTCCGGGGGGGCAGGGGAGGCTCTGGGGCCAACGTCCTGACTTTC.

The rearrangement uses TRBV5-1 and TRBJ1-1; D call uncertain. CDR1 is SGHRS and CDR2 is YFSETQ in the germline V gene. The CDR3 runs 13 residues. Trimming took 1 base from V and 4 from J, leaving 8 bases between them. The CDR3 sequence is CASSLLVGTEAFF. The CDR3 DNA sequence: TGCGCCAGCAGCTTGTTGGTCGGCACTGAAGCTTTCTTT.

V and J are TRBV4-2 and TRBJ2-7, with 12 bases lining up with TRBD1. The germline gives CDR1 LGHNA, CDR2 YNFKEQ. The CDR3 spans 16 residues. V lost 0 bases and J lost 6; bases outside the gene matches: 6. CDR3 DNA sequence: TGTGCCAGCAGCCAAGAACCCGGGACAGGGGGCGGCGAGCAGTACTTC. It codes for CASSQEPGTGGGEQYF.

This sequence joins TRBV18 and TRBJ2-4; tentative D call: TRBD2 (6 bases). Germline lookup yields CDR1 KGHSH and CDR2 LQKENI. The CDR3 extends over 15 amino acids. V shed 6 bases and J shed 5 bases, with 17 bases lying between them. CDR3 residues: CASSPGTFEQNIQYF. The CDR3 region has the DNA TGTGCCAGCTCGCCCGGGACTTTTGAACAAAACATTCAGTACTTC.

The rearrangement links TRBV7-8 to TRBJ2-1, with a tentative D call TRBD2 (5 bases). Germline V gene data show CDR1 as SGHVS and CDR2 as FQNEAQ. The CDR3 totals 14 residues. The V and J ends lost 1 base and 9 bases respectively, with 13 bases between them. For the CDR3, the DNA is TGTGCCAGCAGCTTAGTCCCGGGATGGTTTGAGCAGTTCTTC. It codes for CASSLVPGWFEQFF.

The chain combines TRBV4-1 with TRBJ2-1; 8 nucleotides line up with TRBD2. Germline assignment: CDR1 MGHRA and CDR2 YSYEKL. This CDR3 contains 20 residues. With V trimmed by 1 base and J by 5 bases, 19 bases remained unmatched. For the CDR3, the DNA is TGCGCCAGCAGCCAAGTCGGTAGCGGGAACTCGTTAACTTCCGACAATGAGCAGTTCTTC. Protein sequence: CASSQVGSGNSLTSDNEQFF.

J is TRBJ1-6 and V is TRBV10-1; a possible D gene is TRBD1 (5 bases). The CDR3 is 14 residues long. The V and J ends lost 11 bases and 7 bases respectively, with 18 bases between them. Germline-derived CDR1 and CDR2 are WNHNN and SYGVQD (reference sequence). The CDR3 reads CASSRGTPNSPLHF. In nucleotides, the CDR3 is TGCGCCTCGTCAAGAGGGACTCCCAATTCACCCCTCCACTTT.

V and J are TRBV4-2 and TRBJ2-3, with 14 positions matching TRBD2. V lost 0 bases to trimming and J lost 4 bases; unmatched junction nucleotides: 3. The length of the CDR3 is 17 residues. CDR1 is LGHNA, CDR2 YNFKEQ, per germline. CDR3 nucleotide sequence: TGTGCCAGCAGCCAAGATCTGACTAGCGGGGGGGCAGATACGCAGTATTTT. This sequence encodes CASSQDLTSGGADTQYF.

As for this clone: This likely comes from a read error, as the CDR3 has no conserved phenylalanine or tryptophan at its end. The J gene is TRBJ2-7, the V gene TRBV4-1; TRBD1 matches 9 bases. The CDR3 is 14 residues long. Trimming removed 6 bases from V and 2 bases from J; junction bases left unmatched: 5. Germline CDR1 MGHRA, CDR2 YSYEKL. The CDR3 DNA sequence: TGCGCCAGCAGTCCGGACAGGGGACCCTACGAGCAGTACCTC. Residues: CASSPDRGPYEQYL.

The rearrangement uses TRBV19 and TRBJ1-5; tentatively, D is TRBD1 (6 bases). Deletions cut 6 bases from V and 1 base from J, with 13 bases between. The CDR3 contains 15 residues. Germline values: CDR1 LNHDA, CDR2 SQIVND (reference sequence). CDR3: CASSPQGRSNQPQHF. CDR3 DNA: TGTGCCAGTAGCCCACAGGGTAGGAGCAATCAGCCCCAGCATTTT.

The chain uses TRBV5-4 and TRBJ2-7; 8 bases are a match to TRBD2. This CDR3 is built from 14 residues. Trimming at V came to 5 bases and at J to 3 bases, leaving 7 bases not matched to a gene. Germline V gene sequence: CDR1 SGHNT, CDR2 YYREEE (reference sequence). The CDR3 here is CASSFSSGSYEQYF. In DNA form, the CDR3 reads TGTGCCAGCAGTTTTTCCAGCGGGAGCTACGAGCAGTACTTC.

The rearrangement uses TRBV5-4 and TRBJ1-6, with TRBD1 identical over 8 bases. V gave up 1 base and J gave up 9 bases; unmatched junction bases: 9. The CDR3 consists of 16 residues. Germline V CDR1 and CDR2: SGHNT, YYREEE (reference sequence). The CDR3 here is CASSLLSGQVGSPLHF. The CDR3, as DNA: TGTGCCAGCAGCTTGTTGTCGGGACAGGTGGGTTCACCCCTCCACTTT.

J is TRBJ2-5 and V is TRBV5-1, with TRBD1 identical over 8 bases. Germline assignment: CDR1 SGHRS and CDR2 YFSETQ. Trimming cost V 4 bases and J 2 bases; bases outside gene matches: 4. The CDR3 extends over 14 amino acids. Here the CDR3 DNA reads TGCGCCAGCAGCGAGGACAGGGCTCAAGAGACCCAGTACTTC. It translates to CASSEDRAQETQYF. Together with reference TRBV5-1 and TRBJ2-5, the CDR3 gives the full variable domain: KAGVTQTPRYLIKTRGQQVTLSCSPISGHRSVSWYQQTPGQGLQFLFEYFSETQRNKGNFPGRFSGRQFSNSRSEMNVSTLELGDSALYLCASSEDRAQETQYFGPGTRLLVL.

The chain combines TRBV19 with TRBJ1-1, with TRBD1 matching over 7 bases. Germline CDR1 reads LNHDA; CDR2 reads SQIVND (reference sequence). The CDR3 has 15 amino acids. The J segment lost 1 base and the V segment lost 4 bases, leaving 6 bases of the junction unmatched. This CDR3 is CASSTATGRNTEAFF. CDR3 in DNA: TGTGCCAGTAGTACCGCGACAGGGAGGAACACTGAAGCTTTCTTT.

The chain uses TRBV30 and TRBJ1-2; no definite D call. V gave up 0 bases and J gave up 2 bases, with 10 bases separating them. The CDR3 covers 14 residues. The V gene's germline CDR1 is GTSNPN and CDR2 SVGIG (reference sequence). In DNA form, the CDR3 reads TGTGCCTGGAGTGTAAGGACTGCGAACTATGGCTACACCTTC. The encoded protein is CAWSVRTANYGYTF. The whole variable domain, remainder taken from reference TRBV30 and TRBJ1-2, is SQTIHQWPATLVQPVGSPLSLECTVEGTSNPNLYWYRQAAGRGLQLLFYSVGIGQISSEVPQNLSASRPQDRQFILSSKKLLLSDSGFYLCAWSVRTANYGYTFGSGTRLTVV.

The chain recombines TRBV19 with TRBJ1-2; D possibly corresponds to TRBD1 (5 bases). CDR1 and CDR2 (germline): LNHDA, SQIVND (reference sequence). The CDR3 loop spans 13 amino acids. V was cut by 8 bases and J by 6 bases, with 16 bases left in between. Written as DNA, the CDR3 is TGTGCCAGTCGCCCAAAGGGGTGGGATGGCTACACCTTC. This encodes CASRPKGWDGYTF.

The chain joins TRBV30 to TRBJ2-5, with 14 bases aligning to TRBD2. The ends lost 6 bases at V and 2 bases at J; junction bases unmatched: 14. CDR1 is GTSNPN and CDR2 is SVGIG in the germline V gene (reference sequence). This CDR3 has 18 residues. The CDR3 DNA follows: TGTGCCTGTCAAGGGGGACTAGCGGGGGCCACGGTTCAAGAGACCCAGTACTTC. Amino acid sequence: CACQGGLAGATVQETQYF.

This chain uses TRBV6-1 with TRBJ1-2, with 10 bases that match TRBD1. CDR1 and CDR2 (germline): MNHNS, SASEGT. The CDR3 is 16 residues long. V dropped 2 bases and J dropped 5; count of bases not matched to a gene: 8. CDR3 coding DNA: TGTGCCAGCAGTGAATATGGGACAGGGGTCCCTTATGGCTACACCTTC. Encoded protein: CASSEYGTGVPYGYTF.

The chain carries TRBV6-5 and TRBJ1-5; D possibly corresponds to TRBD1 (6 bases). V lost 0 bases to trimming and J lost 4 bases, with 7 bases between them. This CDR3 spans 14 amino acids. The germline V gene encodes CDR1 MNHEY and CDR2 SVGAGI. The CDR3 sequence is CASSYSQGNQPQHF. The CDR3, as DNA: TGTGCCAGCAGTTACTCTCAGGGGAATCAGCCCCAGCATTTT.

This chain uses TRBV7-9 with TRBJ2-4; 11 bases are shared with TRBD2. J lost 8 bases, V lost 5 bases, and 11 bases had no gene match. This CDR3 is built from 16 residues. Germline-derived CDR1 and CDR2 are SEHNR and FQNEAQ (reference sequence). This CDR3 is CASSEGVAGGRDIQYF. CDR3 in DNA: TGTGCCAGCAGCGAAGGGGTAGCGGGAGGGAGAGACATTCAGTACTTC.

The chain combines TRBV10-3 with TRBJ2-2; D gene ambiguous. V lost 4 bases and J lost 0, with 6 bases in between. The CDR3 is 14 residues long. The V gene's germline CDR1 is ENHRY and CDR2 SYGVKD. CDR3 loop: CAISAEPNTGELFF. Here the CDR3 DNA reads TGTGCCATCAGTGCAGAACCGAACACCGGGGAGCTGTTTTTT.

CDR3 nucleotides: TGCGCCAGCAGCTTACAGGGGCCGCTCTCTGGAAACACCATATATTTT. This encodes CASSLQGPLSGNTIYF. The chain links TRBV5-1 to TRBJ1-3; 7 bases map to TRBD1. V lost 2 bases, J lost 0 bases, and 5 bases stayed unmatched. Germline lookup yields CDR1 SGHRS and CDR2 YFSETQ. This CDR3 is built from 16 residues.

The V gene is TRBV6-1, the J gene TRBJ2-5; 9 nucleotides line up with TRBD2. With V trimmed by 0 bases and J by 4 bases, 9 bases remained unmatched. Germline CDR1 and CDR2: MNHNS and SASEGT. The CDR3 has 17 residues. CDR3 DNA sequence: TGTGCCAGCAGTGAAGCAGGAGCGGGGGGTGGGCGAGAGACCCAGTACTTC. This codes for CASSEAGAGGGRETQYF.

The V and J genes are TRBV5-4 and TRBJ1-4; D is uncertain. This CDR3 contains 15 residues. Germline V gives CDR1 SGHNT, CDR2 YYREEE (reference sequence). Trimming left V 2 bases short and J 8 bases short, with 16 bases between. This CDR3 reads CASSLNSGFSEKLFF. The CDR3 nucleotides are TGTGCCAGCAGCTTAAACAGCGGTTTCAGCGAAAAACTGTTTTTT.

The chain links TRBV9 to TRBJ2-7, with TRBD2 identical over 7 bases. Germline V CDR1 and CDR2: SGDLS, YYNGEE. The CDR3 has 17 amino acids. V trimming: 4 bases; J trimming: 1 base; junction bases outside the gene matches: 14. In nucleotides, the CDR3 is TGTGCCAGCAGCCCCCGAGTGGGCGGGAGCTTGTCCTACGAGCAGTACTTC. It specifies CASSPRVGGSLSYEQYF.